Listed below are T cell receptor beta chains from one sample, sequenced in a study of T-cell reconstitution after alpha-beta-depleted transplantation in children. From the PCR reads, TCRdb called clonotypes with MiXCR, one entry per CDR3 protein. The data contain approximately 400,000 distinct CDR3 sequences, roughly 11% of them singletons. The sequences come from PBMCs from the stem cell graft donor, collected from the stem cell graft. Receptors were obtained from a human donor who donated a stem cell graft to a child with acute myeloid leukemia. Both conserved end residues are part of each CDR3. Fields, in order: D gene, clone size, J gene, V gene, CDR3 protein, CDR3 DNA. D genes are given only for firm matches. Clone size is not always given. Where it is, it says once, few, many or a class for expanded clones.

TRBD2 | many | TRBJ2-3 | TRBV10-3 | CAISGPPSGSDTQYF | TGTGCCATCAGTGGCCCGCCTAGCGGATCTGATACGCAGTATTTT
TRBD1 | NA | TRBJ1-1 | TRBV6-5 | CASSYPQGAGGTEAFF | TGTGCCAGCAGTTACCCCCAGGGGGCCGGAGGCACTGAAGCTTTCTTT
TRBD1 | few | TRBJ2-2 | TRBV7-8 | CASSDSGTGTGELFF | TGTGCCAGCAGCGACTCCGGGACAGGCACCGGGGAGCTGTTTTTT
TRBD1 | many | TRBJ1-6 | TRBV6-1 | CASSPAPDRVSPLHF | TGTGCCAGCAGCCCCGCTCCTGACAGGGTTTCACCCCTCCACTTT
TRBD1 | NA | TRBJ1-1 | TRBV4-1 | CASSQGQQGGNTEAFF | TGCGCCAGCAGCCAGGGGCAGCAGGGGGGGAACACTGAAGCTTTCTTT
TRBD2 | many | TRBJ2-1 | TRBV11-2 | CASSPGLAGSSSYNEQFF | TGTGCCAGCAGCCCGGGACTAGCGGGGTCAAGCTCCTACAATGAGCAGTTCTTC
NA | NA | TRBJ2-3 | TRBV6-1 | CATLFIDTQYF | TGTGCCACCCTTTTTATAGATACGCAGTATTTT
NA | NA | TRBJ1-1 | TRBV21-1 | CASSKVGQSKRQSNTEAFF | TGTGCCAGCAGCAAAGTTGGACAGAGCAAGAGGCAGAGTAACACTGAAGCTTTCTTT
NA | NA | TRBJ2-1 | TRBV5-1 | CASSLGGGQEQFF | TGCGCCAGCAGCTTGGGGGGGGGACAGGAGCAGTTCTTC
TRBD1 | many | TRBJ1-2 | TRBV5-5 | CASSSGTGRDGYTF | TGTGCCAGCAGCTCGGGGACAGGGCGGGATGGCTACACCTTC
TRBD1 | many | TRBJ1-1 | TRBV29-1 | CSARSFTGGLNTEAFF | TGCAGCGCCCGGTCGTTTACAGGGGGCCTGAACACTGAAGCTTTCTTT
TRBD1 | few | TRBJ1-2 | TRBV19 | CASSPPRQGTNYGYTF | TGTGCCAGTAGTCCCCCGAGACAGGGGACCAACTATGGCTACACCTTC
TRBD2 | NA | TRBJ2-3 | TRBV5-1 | CASSPGWTSGTQYF | TGCGCCAGCAGCCCCGGGTGGACTAGCGGTACGCAGTATTTT
NA | many | TRBJ2-2 | TRBV25-1 | CASSENGEAGELFF | TGTGCCAGCAGTGAGAATGGGGAGGCCGGGGAGCTGTTTTTT
NA | NA | TRBJ2-2 | TRBV20-1 | CSARPRSAGELFF | TGCAGTGCTAGGCCTCGGTCAGCCGGGGAGCTGTTTTTT
NA | few | TRBJ2-2 | TRBV6-4 | CASSDVAFTGELFF | TGTGCCAGCAGTGACGTTGCGTTCACCGGGGAGCTGTTTTTT